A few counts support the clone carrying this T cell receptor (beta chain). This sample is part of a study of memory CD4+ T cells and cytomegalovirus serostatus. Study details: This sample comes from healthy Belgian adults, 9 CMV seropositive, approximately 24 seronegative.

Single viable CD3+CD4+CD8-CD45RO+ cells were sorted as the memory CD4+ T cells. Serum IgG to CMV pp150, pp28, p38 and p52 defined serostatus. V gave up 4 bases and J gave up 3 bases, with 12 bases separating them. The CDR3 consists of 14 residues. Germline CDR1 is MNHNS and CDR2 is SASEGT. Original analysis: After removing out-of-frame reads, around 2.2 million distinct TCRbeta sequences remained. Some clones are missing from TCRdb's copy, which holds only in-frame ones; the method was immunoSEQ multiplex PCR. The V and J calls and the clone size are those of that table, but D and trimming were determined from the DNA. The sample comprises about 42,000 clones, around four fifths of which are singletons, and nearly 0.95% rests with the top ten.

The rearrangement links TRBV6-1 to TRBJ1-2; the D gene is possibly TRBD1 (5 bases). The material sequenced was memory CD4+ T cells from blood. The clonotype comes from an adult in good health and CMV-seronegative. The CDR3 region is CASSVRGTDYGYTF. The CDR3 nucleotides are TGTGCCAGCAGTGTACGTGGGACCGACTATGGCTACACCTTC.